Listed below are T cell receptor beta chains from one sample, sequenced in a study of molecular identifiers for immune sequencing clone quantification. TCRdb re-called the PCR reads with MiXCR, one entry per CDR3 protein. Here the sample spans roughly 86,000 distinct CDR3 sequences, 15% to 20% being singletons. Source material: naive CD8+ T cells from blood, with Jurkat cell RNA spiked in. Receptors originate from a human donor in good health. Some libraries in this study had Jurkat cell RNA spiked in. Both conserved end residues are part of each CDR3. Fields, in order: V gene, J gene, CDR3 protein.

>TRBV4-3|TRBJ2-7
CASSYDSGGVYEQYF
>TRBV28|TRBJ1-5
CASSLLTGEKVIDQPQHF
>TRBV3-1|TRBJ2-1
CASSQDPGFYHEQFF
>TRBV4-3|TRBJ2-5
CASSQDIGTGERETQYF
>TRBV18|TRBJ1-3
CASSPSDISLGNTIYF
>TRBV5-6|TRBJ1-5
CASSLWITGGQPQHF
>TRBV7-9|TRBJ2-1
CASSPPGADYNEQFF
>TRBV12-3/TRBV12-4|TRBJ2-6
CASSPTGAGANALTF
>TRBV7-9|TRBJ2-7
CASSPAMGETYEQYF
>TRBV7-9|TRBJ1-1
CASSPPGSTEAFF
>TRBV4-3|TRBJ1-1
CASSQDNWRDIYTEAFF
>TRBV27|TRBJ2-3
CASRPVGIEDTQYF
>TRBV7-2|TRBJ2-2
CVSRTTGELFF
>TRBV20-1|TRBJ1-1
CSTEPTGRTEAFF
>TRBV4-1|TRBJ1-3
CASSPSGVFGSGNTIYF
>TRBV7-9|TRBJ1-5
CASSEAGGNQPQHF
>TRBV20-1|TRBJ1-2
CSAKTVQASDGYTF
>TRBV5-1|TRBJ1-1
CASSPGQTPILTEAFF
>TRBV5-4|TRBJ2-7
CASSLEGAPYEQYF
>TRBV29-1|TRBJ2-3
CSVTSGGEGQYF
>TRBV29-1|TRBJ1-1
CSVETSGPGTEAFF
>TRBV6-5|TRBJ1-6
CASSQDSSYNSPLHF
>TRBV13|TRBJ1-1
CASSLEENTEAFF
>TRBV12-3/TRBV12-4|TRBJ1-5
CASSGQGVGNQPQHF
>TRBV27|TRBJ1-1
CASSISPQMNTEAFF
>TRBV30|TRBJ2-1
CAWSVLTGPYNEQFF
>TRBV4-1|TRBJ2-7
CASSQGAGLSYEQYF
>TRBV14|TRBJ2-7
CASSHLIRTGLGEQYF
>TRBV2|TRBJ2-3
CASSLDFAGVTDTQYF
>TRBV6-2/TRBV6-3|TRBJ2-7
CASSYSPSGGISYEQYF
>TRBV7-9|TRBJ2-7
CASSLLGQGPREQYF
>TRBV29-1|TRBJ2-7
CSVPGQDRYEQYF
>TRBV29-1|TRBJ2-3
CSGTTSGGMTDTQYF